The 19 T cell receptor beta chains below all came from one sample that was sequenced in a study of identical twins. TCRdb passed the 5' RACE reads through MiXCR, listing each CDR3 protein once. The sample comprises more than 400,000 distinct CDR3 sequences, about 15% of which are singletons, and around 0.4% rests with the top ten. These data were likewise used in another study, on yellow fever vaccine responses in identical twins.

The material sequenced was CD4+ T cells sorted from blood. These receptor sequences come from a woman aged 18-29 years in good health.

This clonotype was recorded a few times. DNA of the CDR3: TGCAGTGCAGAGACAGTTTCCTACGAGCAGTACTTC. It encodes CSAETVSYEQYF. The chain combines TRBV20-1 with TRBJ2-7, with D perhaps TRBD1 (5 bases). The V end was cut by 6 bases, the J end by 1 base, with 10 bases between. The CDR3 sequence is 12 residues long. Germline V CDR1 and CDR2: DFQATT, SNEGSKA (reference sequence).

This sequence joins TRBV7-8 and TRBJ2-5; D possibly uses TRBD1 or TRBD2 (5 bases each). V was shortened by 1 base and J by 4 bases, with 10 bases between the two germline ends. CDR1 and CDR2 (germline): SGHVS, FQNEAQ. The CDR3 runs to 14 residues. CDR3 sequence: CASSLVPGPETQYF. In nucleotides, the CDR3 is TGTGCCAGCAGCTTAGTTCCGGGGCCAGAGACCCAGTACTTC.

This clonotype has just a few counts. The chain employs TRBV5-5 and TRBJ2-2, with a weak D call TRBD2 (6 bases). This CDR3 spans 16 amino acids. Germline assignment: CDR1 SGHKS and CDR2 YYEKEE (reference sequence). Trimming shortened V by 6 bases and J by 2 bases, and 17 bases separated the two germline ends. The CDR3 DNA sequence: TGTGCCAGCACCCTGACTAGGTCTCCCAACACCGGGGAGCTGTTTTTT. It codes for CASTLTRSPNTGELFF.

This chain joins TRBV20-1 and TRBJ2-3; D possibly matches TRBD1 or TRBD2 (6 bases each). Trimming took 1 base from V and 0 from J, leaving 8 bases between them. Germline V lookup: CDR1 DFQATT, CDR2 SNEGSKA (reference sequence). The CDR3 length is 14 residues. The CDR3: CSARAGASTDTQYF. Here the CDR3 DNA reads TGCAGTGCTAGAGCGGGGGCGAGCACAGATACGCAGTATTTT.

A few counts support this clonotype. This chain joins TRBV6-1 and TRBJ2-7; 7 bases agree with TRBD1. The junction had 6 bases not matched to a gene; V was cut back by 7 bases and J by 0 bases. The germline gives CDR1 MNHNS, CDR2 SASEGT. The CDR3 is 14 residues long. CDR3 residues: CASKPDRSSYEQYF. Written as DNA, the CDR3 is TGTGCCAGCAAACCGGACAGGAGCTCCTACGAGCAGTACTTC.

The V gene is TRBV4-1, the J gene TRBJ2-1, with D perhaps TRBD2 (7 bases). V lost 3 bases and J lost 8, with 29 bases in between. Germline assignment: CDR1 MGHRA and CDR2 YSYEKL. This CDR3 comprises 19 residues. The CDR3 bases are TGCGCCAGCAGCCACCCGCGGGGCGGGGGCCTTAAAACAAACGATGAGCAGTTCTTC. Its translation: CASSHPRGGGLKTNDEQFF.

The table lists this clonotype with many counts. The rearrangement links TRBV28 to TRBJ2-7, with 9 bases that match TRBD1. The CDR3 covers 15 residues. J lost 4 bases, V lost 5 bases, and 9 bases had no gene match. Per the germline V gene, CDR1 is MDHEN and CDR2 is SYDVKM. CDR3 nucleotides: TGTGCCAGCAGTCGATACGCCGGGACAGGGTACGAGCAGTACTTC. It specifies CASSRYAGTGYEQYF.

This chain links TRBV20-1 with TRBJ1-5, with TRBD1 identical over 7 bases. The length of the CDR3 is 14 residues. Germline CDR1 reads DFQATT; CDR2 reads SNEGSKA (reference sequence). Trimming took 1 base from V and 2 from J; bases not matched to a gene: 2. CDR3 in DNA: TGCAGTGCTAGAGCAACAGGGGGCAATCAGCCCCAGCATTTT. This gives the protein CSARATGGNQPQHF.

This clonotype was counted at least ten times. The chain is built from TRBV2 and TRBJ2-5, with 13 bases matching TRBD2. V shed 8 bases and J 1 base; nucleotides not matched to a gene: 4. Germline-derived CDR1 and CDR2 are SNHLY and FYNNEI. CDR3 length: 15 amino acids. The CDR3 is CASSRLAGGQETQYF. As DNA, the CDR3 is TGTGCCAGCTCTCGACTAGCGGGAGGCCAAGAGACCCAGTACTTC.

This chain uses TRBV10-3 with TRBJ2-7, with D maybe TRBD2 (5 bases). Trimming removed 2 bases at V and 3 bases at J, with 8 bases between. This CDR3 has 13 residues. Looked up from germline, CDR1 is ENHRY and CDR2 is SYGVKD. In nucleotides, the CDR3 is TGTGCCATCAGTGAGACCCGGGACTACGAGCAGTACTTC. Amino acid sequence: CAISETRDYEQYF.

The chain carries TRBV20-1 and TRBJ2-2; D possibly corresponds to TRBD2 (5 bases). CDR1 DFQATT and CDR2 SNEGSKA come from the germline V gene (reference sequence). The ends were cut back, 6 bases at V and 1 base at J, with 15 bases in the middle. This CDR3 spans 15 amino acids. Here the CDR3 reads CSARGRGKNTGELFF. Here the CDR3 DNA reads TGCAGTGCCCGTGGTCGGGGAAAGAACACCGGGGAGCTGTTTTTT.

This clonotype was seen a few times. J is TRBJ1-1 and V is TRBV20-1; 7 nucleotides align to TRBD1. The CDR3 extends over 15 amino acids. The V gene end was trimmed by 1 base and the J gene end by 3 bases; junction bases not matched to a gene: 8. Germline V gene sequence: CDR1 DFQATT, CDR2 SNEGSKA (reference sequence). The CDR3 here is CSARGPARGDTEAFF. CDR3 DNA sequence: TGCAGTGCTAGAGGACCCGCCAGGGGGGACACTGAAGCTTTCTTT.

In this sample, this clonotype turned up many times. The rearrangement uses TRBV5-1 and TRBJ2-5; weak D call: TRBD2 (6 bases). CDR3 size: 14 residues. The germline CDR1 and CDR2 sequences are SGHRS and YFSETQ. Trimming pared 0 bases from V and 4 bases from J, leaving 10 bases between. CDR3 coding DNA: TGCGCCAGCAGCTTGGAAGCGGGCAGAGAGACCCAGTACTTC. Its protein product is CASSLEAGRETQYF.

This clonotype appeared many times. CDR3 protein: CASSLTSGETQYF. CDR3 coding DNA: TGTGCCAGCAGTCTGACTAGCGGAGAGACCCAGTACTTC. V is TRBV12-3 or TRBV12-4 and J is TRBJ2-5, with TRBD2 identical over 9 bases. The length of the CDR3 is 13 residues. J gave up 4 bases and V 5 bases, and 2 bases lay outside the gene matches.

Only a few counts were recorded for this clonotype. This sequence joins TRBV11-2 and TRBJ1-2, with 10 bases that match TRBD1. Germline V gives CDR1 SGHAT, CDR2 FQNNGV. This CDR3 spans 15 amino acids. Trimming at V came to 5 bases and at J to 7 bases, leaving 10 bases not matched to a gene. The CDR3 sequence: CASSPGTGALAGYTF. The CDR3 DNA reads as TGTGCCAGCAGCCCCGGGACAGGGGCTTTGGCTGGCTACACCTTC.

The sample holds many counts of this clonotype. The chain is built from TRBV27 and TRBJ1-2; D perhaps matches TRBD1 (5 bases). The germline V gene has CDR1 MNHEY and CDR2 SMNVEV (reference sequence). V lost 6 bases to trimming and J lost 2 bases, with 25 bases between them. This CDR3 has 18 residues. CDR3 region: CASRGAGLVSPSNYGYTF. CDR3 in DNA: TGTGCCAGCAGGGGAGCGGGGCTAGTTTCTCCCTCCAACTATGGCTACACCTTC.

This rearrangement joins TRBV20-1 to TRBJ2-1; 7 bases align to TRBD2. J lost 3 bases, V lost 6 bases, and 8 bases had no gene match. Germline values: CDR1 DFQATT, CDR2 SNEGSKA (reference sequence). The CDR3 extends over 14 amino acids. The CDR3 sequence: CSAKPGEGYNEQFF. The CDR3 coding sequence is TGCAGTGCCAAGCCGGGGGAGGGCTACAATGAGCAGTTCTTC.

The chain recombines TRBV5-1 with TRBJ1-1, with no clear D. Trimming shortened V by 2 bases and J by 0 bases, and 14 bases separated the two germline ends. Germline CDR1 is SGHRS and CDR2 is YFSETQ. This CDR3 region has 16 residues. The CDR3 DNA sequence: TGCGCCAGCAGCTTCGCGGAGAGGTTAATGAACACTGAAGCTTTCTTT. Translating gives CASSFAERLMNTEAFF. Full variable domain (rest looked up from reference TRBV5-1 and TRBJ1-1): KAGVTQTPRYLIKTRGQQVTLSCSPISGHRSVSWYQQTPGQGLQFLFEYFSETQRNKGNFPGRFSGRQFSNSRSEMNVSTLELGDSALYLCASSFAERLMNTEAFFGQGTRLTVV.

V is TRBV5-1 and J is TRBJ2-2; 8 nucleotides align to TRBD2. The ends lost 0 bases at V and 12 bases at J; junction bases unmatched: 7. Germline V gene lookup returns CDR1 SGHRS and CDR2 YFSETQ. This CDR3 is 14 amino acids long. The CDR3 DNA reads TGCGCCAGCAGCTTGGAACTAGCGGTGACAAAGCTGTTTTTT. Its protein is CASSLELAVTKLFF.